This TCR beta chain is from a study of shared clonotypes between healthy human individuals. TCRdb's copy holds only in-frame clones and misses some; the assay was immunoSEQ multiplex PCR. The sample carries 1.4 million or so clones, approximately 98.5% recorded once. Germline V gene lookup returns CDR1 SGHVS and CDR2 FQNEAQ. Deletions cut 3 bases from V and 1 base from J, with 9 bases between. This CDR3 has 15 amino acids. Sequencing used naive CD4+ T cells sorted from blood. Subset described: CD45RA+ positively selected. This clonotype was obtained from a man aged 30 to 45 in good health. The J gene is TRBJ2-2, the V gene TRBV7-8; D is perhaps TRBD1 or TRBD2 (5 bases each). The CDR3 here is CASSLKRGNTGELFF. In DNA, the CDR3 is TGTGCCAGCAGCTTGAAGAGGGGGAACACCGGGGAGCTGTTTTTT.